Listed below are T cell receptor beta chains from one sample, sequenced in a study of T-cell reconstitution after alpha-beta-depleted transplantation in children. TCRdb re-called the PCR reads with MiXCR, one entry per CDR3 protein. The sample records some 400,000 distinct CDR3 sequences, around 21% being singletons. The starting material was PBMCs from the stem cell graft donor, obtained from the stem cell graft. The receptor source for this set is a human donor who donated a stem cell graft to a child with acute myeloid leukemia. Both conserved end residues are part of each CDR3. The order of the fields is V gene, D gene, clone size, J gene, CDR3 DNA, CDR3 protein. A D gene is named only where the DNA matches it firmly. The size of a clone is reported for some rows only, either as once, few or many, or as a class for expanded clones.

>TRBV29-1|TRBD1|few|TRBJ2-2
TGCAGCGTCCATGGGGACAGTAACACCGGGGAGCTGTTTTTT
CSVHGDSNTGELFF
>TRBV12-3/TRBV12-4|TRBD1|NA|TRBJ2-4
TGTGCCAGCAGTTTATACATTAGGAGCAGGGGGCAAACCAAAAACATTCAGTACTTC
CASSLYIRSRGQTKNIQYF
>TRBV5-1|TRBD1|many|TRBJ2-1
TGCGCCAGCAGCTTGCAACCGGGACAGGCCTACAATGAGCAGTTCTTC
CASSLQPGQAYNEQFF
>TRBV29-1|NA|NA|TRBJ2-2
TGCAGCGTTACTGGGGCCGGCAAGACCAACACCGGGGAGCTGTTTTTT
CSVTGAGKTNTGELFF
>TRBV10-2|TRBD1|many|TRBJ2-7
TGCGCCAGCAGACAGGGGACGAGGACCTACGAGCAGTACTTC
CASRQGTRTYEQYF
>TRBV12-3/TRBV12-4|NA|NA|TRBJ1-1
TGTGCCAGCAGTTTACTGTTGAATGAAGCTTTCTTT
CASSLLLNEAFF
>TRBV24-1|TRBD2|NA|TRBJ2-1
TGTGCCACCAGTGAGTTAGCGGGAGTAGCCTACAATGAGCAGTTCTTC
CATSELAGVAYNEQFF
>TRBV29-1|NA|few|TRBJ2-5
TGCAGCGTTGTCCCTGGGGGTCAGAGGACCCAGTACTTC
CSVVPGGQRTQYF
>TRBV10-3|NA|many|TRBJ2-1
TGTGCCATCAGCAGGAGTGATGAGCAGTTCTTC
CAISRSDEQFF
>TRBV12-3/TRBV12-4|NA|many|TRBJ1-2
TGTGCCAGCAGCCCGTGGGGAGGGGCCTGGGGCTACACCTTC
CASSPWGGAWGYTF
>TRBV29-1|TRBD2|many|TRBJ2-1
TGCAGCGTGGCCGGGACTAGCGGAGGGAATGAGCAGTTCTTC
CSVAGTSGGNEQFF
>TRBV12-3/TRBV12-4|TRBD2|NA|TRBJ2-1
TGTGTCAGCAATCAGGTCGGGACTAGCGGGAGGGATGAGCAGTTCTTC
CVSNQVGTSGRDEQFF
>TRBV12-3/TRBV12-4|TRBD2|many|TRBJ2-2
TGTGCCAGCAGTTGGAATAGCGGGAGGGCCACTTCTGGGGAGCTGTTTTTT
CASSWNSGRATSGELFF
>TRBV7-2|TRBD2|few|TRBJ2-7
TGTGCCAGCAGTCCCATAGGACTAGCGGGAGGAGAGCAGTACTTC
CASSPIGLAGGEQYF
>TRBV10-3|TRBD2|NA|TRBJ2-7
TGTGCCACGATGACTAGCGGGACCTCCTACGAGCAGTACTTC
CATMTSGTSYEQYF
>TRBV24-1|NA|NA|TRBJ2-2
TGTGCCACCAGTGATTTCGAGGGGGGTGATCCCGGGGAGCTGTTTTTT
CATSDFEGGDPGELFF
>TRBV29-1|NA|NA|TRBJ1-1
TGCAGCGTGGGCGGAAAGAACACTGAAGCTTTCTTT
CSVGGKNTEAFF
>TRBV20-1|TRBD1|NA|TRBJ2-7
TGCAGTGCTCCCTCTTCCGGACAGGGGAGATCCGAGCAGTACTTC
CSAPSSGQGRSEQYF
>TRBV12-3/TRBV12-4|NA|few|TRBJ1-1
TGTGCCAGCAATACAGCGAGGGGAACTGAAGCTTTCTTT
CASNTARGTEAFF
>TRBV20-1|NA|few|TRBJ2-5
TGCAGTGCTAGGCGGGTTCTCCAAGAGACCCAGTACTTC
CSARRVLQETQYF
>TRBV5-1|NA|NA|TRBJ2-5
TGCGCCAGCAGACCCGGGGGAGGAGAGACCCAGTACTTC
CASRPGGGETQYF
>TRBV12-3/TRBV12-4|TRBD1|NA|TRBJ2-7
TGTGCCAGCACCCGACAGGGGTCCTACGAGCAGTACTTC
CASTRQGSYEQYF
>TRBV6-1|NA|few|TRBJ1-1
TGTGCCAGCAGGCGTTCGGGACACAAGAACACTGAAGCTTTCTTT
CASRRSGHKNTEAFF
>TRBV12-3/TRBV12-4|TRBD2|many|TRBJ2-1
TGTGCCAGCATCTCCCAGGCTGCGGGAGGATCCAATGAGCAGTTCTTC
CASISQAAGGSNEQFF
>TRBV12-3/TRBV12-4|NA|few|TRBJ2-2
TGTGCCAGCAGTACAGATGGCTCGTACACCGGGGAGCTGTTTTTT
CASSTDGSYTGELFF
>TRBV20-1|TRBD2|many|TRBJ2-1
TGCAGTGCTAGAGACCCCCTAGCGGACTCTAATGAGCAGTTCTTC
CSARDPLADSNEQFF
>TRBV6-6|NA|NA|TRBJ2-7
TGTGCCAGCAGTTACACAACCTCGGCAGAGCAGTACTTC
CASSYTTSAEQYF
>TRBV28|NA|few|TRBJ1-5
TGTGCCAGCAGTTTATCCCCCCGGACAGCCGGATTAAGGCCCCAGCATTTT
CASSLSPRTAGLRPQHF
>TRBV29-1|TRBD2|few|TRBJ2-7
TGCAGCGTTGAGATTCGGGCGGCTAGCGGGAGAACCCACGAGCAGTACTTC
CSVEIRAASGRTHEQYF
>TRBV4-3|TRBD2|NA|TRBJ2-2
TGCGCCAGCAGCCAGGAAGCGGGAAGGAGGGCCGGGGAGCTGTTTTTT
CASSQEAGRRAGELFF
>TRBV29-1|NA|NA|TRBJ2-1
TGCAGCGTTGAAGGCGGGAACTCCTACAATGAGCAGTTCTTC
CSVEGGNSYNEQFF
>TRBV2|NA|NA|TRBJ1-4
TGTGCCAGCAGTGCCAGGGCGGTTAATGAAAAACTGTTTTTT
CASSARAVNEKLFF
>TRBV6-1|TRBD1|few|TRBJ1-4
TGTGCCAGCAGGAACAGGGGAGTAGGGGAAAAACTGTTTTTT
CASRNRGVGEKLFF
>TRBV7-9|NA|few|TRBJ2-4
TGTGCCAGCAGCGAGGACAGTATCGGCATTCAGTACTTC
CASSEDSIGIQYF
>TRBV11-2|TRBD2|few|TRBJ2-3
TGTGCCAGCAGACCTATCAGGACTAGCGGGGCCCGCACAGATACGCAGTATTTT
CASRPIRTSGARTDTQYF
>TRBV20-1|TRBD1|NA|TRBJ1-1
TGCAGTGCTAGCGGCCAGGGACAGGGGGCTAATACAGCTTTCTTT
CSASGQGQGANTAFF
>TRBV12-3/TRBV12-4|TRBD1|few|TRBJ1-5
TGTGCCAGCAGTTTAGAACAGGGGGGTCAGCCCCAGCATTTT
CASSLEQGGQPQHF
>TRBV12-3/TRBV12-4|NA|NA|TRBJ2-7
TGTGCCAGCACTTCGGGGCAGGGCAGCGAGCAGTACTTC
CASTSGQGSEQYF
>TRBV7-2|NA|many|TRBJ1-4
TGTGCCAGCAGCCGCATGGCAGGGGAAAAAAAACTGTTTTTT
CASSRMAGEKKLFF
>TRBV5-5|NA|once|TRBJ2-1
TGTGCCAGCAGCTTAAACTGGGGAACCTCCTACAATGAGCAGTTCTTC
CASSLNWGTSYNEQFF
>TRBV6-5|NA|many|TRBJ1-1
TGTGCCAGCAGTTACAGACAGGCCATGAACACTGAAGCTTTCTTT
CASSYRQAMNTEAFF
>TRBV7-2|TRBD2|NA|TRBJ2-4
TGTGCCAGCAGCCCCCGGACTAGATGGGTTGTGAGCAACATTCAGTACTTC
CASSPRTRWVVSNIQYF
>TRBV20-1|NA|few|TRBJ2-1
TGCAGTGCTAGAGATCGGCTTACCGGGTTCAATGAGCAGTTCTTC
CSARDRLTGFNEQFF
>TRBV20-1|NA|few|TRBJ1-5
TGCAGTGCTAGAGATCTCGGGGTTAGGAAGCCCCAGCATTTT
CSARDLGVRKPQHF
>TRBV9|NA|few|TRBJ2-7
TGTGCCAGCACCCAGGACGCTAGACCCTACGAGCAGTACTTC
CASTQDARPYEQYF
>TRBV6-1|NA|NA|TRBJ2-3
TGTGCCAGCATAGTAGGGGGTTCTACCCACACAGATACGCAGTATTTT
CASIVGGSTHTDTQYF
>TRBV24-1|TRBD2|few|TRBJ2-1
TGTGCCACCAGTGACCGGGACTACTTCAATGAGCAGTTCTTC
CATSDRDYFNEQFF